Following are 23 T cell receptor beta chains from one sample sequenced in a study of beta chain features in type 1 diabetes. The study reverse transcribed the entire isolated RNA, so it sequenced expressed TCRB transcripts. The table came from immunoSEQ multiplex PCR; TCRdb's copy has only in-frame clones and leaves some out. The table includes 200,000 to 300,000 clones, 25% to 30% detected once. The sequenced sample was central memory CD4+ T cells from blood. The receptor set was obtained from a man aged 25-40 years in good health.

The CDR3 DNA is TGTGCCAGCGTCTGGGGGTCTGGGACCGGGGAGCTGTTTTTT. It yields the protein CASVWGSGTGELFF. V is TRBV5-6 and J is TRBJ2-2, with D tentatively TRBD1 or TRBD2 (5 bases each). The CDR3 sequence is 14 residues long. From germline, CDR1 is SGHDT and CDR2 YYEEEE. Trimming shortened V by 7 bases and J by 5 bases, and 15 bases separated the two germline ends.

This clone was seen ten or more times. The chain has TRBV29-1 and TRBJ2-1; 7 bases are shared with TRBD1. The V segment lost 4 bases and the J segment 9 bases; nucleotides outside the gene matches: 6. The CDR3 covers 12 residues. CDR1 SQVTM and CDR2 ANQGSEA come from the germline V gene. The CDR3 DNA reads TGCAGCGTTGGACAGGGCCTTTTTGAGCAGTTCTTC. Residues: CSVGQGLFEQFF.

This clone was found a few times. CDR3 loop: CASRASGLAGEVDTQYF. The CDR3, as DNA: TGTGCCAGCAGGGCTTCGGGACTAGCGGGAGAGGTAGATACGCAGTATTTT. The rearrangement joins TRBV28 to TRBJ2-3; TRBD2 matches 14 bases. The J segment lost 5 bases and the V segment lost 6 bases, leaving 10 bases of the junction unmatched. CDR3 length: 17 residues. Germline-derived CDR1 and CDR2 are MDHEN and SYDVKM.

This clone was detected many times. The chain carries TRBV7-9 and TRBJ1-3; D uncertain. V was clipped by 2 bases and J by 4 bases, with 6 bases between them. The CDR3 runs 13 residues. Germline V gives CDR1 SEHNR, CDR2 FQNEAQ (reference sequence). The CDR3 is CASSLPVGNTIYF. CDR3 DNA: TGTGCCAGCAGCTTACCAGTCGGAAACACCATATATTTT.

This clone was recorded a few times. V is TRBV29-1 and J is TRBJ1-5; possible D gene TRBD1, 5 bases. CDR3 length: 12 residues. V was pared by 5 bases and J by 6 bases, with 11 bases between. Germline V lookup: CDR1 SQVTM, CDR2 ANQGSEA. DNA for the CDR3: TGCAGCGTTCAGGAGGGGAGTCAGCCCCAGCATTTT. Translation gives CSVQEGSQPQHF.

At least ten counts were recorded for this clone. The chain's CDR3 is CSAAQGSQPQHF. CDR3 bases: TGCAGCGCTGCCCAGGGCAGTCAGCCCCAGCATTTT. The V call is TRBV29-1, the J call TRBJ1-5; TRBD1 might be the D (5 bases). This CDR3 comprises 12 residues. Germline V gives CDR1 SQVTM, CDR2 ANQGSEA. Deletions cut 7 bases from V and 6 bases from J, with 13 bases between.

The V call is TRBV29-1, the J call TRBJ2-5; no clear D gene. Trimming left V 5 bases short and J 4 bases short, with 17 bases between. This CDR3 has 14 amino acids. Germline lookup yields CDR1 SQVTM and CDR2 ANQGSEA. CDR3 in DNA: TGCAGCGTTAATTCCGATATTAGGCTAGAGACCCAGTACTTC. Its protein is CSVNSDIRLETQYF.

This chain connects TRBV7-2 to TRBJ2-3, with D hard to call. Per the germline V gene, CDR1 is SGHTA and CDR2 is FQGNSA. The CDR3 sequence is 12 residues long. Trimming left V 1 base short and J 4 bases short, with 3 bases between. CDR3 sequence: CASSLDSDTQYF. Written as DNA, the CDR3 is TGTGCCAGCAGCTTAGATTCAGATACGCAGTATTTT.

This clone occurred a few times. This chain uses TRBV6-5 with TRBJ2-7; D is uncertain. The V and J ends lost 2 bases and 0 bases respectively, with 2 bases between them. The CDR3 is made up of 12 amino acids. The germline CDR1 and CDR2 sequences are MNHEY and SVGAGI. CDR3 in amino acids: CASSYPSYEQYF. The CDR3 DNA sequence: TGTGCCAGCAGTTACCCCTCCTACGAGCAGTACTTC.

Only a few counts were recorded for this clone. The rearrangement joins TRBV30 to TRBJ2-1, with D unclear. CDR3 length equals 16 residues. Looked up from germline, CDR1 is GTSNPN and CDR2 is SVGIG (reference sequence). V lost 2 bases, J lost 1 base, and 15 bases lay in between. CDR3 sequence reads: CAWSTLTAQSYNEQFF. CDR3 nucleotide sequence: TGTGCCTGGAGTACTCTGACTGCGCAATCCTACAATGAGCAGTTCTTC. Based on the CDR3 plus reference TRBV30 and TRBJ2-1, the full variable domain is SQTIHQWPATLVQPVGSPLSLECTVEGTSNPNLYWYRQAAGRGLQLLFYSVGIGQISSEVPQNLSASRPQDRQFILSSKKLLLSDSGFYLCAWSTLTAQSYNEQFFGPGTRLTVL.

This clone was seen a handful of times. This chain uses TRBV6-5 with TRBJ2-5, with TRBD2 matching 9 bases. This CDR3 contains 13 residues. Germline lookup yields CDR1 MNHEY and CDR2 SVGAGI. The V segment lost 6 bases and the J segment 4 bases; nucleotides outside the gene matches: 3. Here the CDR3 reads CASRRGGGETQYF. The DNA of the CDR3 is TGTGCCAGCAGGCGGGGGGGCGGAGAGACCCAGTACTTC.

The chain combines TRBV2 with TRBJ1-2, with a tentative D call TRBD1 (5 bases). Trimming left V 6 bases short and J 8 bases short, with 13 bases between. Germline lookup yields CDR1 SNHLY and CDR2 FYNNEI. This CDR3 has 12 residues. This chain's CDR3 is CASRSDSVGYTF. The DNA for the CDR3 is TGTGCCAGCAGATCAGACAGTGTCGGCTACACCTTC. Complete variable domain (other parts from reference TRBV2 and TRBJ1-2): EPEVTQTPSHQVTQMGQEVILRCVPISNHLYFYWYRQILGQKVEFLVSFYNNEISEKSEIFDDQFSVERPDGSNFTLKIRSTKLEDSAMYFCASRSDSVGYTFGSGTRLTVV.

The V call is TRBV6-6, the J call TRBJ2-2; D is perhaps TRBD1 (5 bases). Germline CDR1 and CDR2: MNHNY and SVGAGI (reference sequence). The CDR3 has 13 residues. Between the trimmed V and J ends, which lost 10 bases and 2 bases, there was a span of 11 bases. For the CDR3, the DNA is TGTGCCATCCGGACATCTAACACCGGGGAGCTGTTTTTT. Protein product: CAIRTSNTGELFF.

This chain links TRBV29-1 with TRBJ2-5; the D gene is possibly TRBD2 (5 bases). CDR1 is SQVTM, CDR2 ANQGSEA, per germline. The CDR3 consists of 12 residues. Trimming removed 8 bases from V and 0 bases from J, with 10 bases in between. The CDR3, as DNA: TGCAGCTTTCGGACTTACCAAGAGACCCAGTACTTC. It translates to CSFRTYQETQYF.

The chain joins TRBV20-1 to TRBJ2-5, with D perhaps TRBD1 (5 bases). Germline loops: CDR1 DFQATT, CDR2 SNEGSKA (reference sequence). The ends were cut back, 4 bases at V and 2 bases at J, with 5 bases in the middle. This CDR3 spans 11 amino acids. DNA of the CDR3: TGCAGTGCTAACAGGCAAGAGACCCAGTACTTC. It yields the protein CSANRQETQYF.

This clone was detected a few times. The chain links TRBV5-1 to TRBJ2-7; maybe TRBD2 (5 bases). V dropped 4 bases and J dropped 6 bases, with 23 bases sitting between them. The CDR3 is made up of 16 amino acids. Germline CDR1 and CDR2: SGHRS and YFSETQ. The CDR3 here is CASSGSPGPGSREQYF. CDR3 bases: TGCGCCAGCAGCGGCTCCCCGGGCCCGGGATCTCGCGAGCAGTACTTC.

In this sample, this clone turned up a few times. The chain combines TRBV5-1 with TRBJ1-2; TRBD1 might be the D (6 bases). This CDR3 spans 13 amino acids. Trimming took 4 bases from V and 5 from J, leaving 12 bases between them. Germline V gives CDR1 SGHRS, CDR2 YFSETQ. The CDR3 nucleotides are TGCGCCAGCAGCCAGGACAGTTTTTATGGCTACACCTTC. Amino acids: CASSQDSFYGYTF.

J is TRBJ2-1 and V is TRBV10-3; 9 bases fit TRBD1. CDR1 ENHRY and CDR2 SYGVKD come from the germline V gene. The ends lost 4 bases at V and 6 bases at J; junction bases unmatched: 4. The CDR3 sequence is 14 residues long. CDR3: CAISGLQGANEQFF. In nucleotides, the CDR3 is TGTGCCATCAGTGGCCTACAGGGGGCCAATGAGCAGTTCTTC.

V usage is TRBV15 and J usage is TRBJ1-5, with D maybe TRBD1 (5 bases). The CDR3 totals 16 residues. The V end lost 0 bases, the J end lost 0 bases, and 9 bases lay between the germline ends. Per the germline V gene, CDR1 is LNHNV and CDR2 is YYDKDF (reference sequence). DNA for the CDR3: TGTGCCACCAGCAGAGATCGACAGTCTAGCAATCAGCCCCAGCATTTT. Amino acid sequence: CATSRDRQSSNQPQHF. The full variable domain, with the rest looked up from reference TRBV15 and TRBJ1-5, is DAMVIQNPRYQVTQFGKPVTLSCSQTLNHNVMYWYQQKSSQAPKLLFHYYDKDFNNEADTPDNFQSRRPNTSFCFLDIRSPGLGDTAMYLCATSRDRQSSNQPQHFGDGTRLSIL.

The rearrangement uses TRBV28 and TRBJ2-5; 7 nucleotides agree with TRBD2. CDR1 is MDHEN, CDR2 SYDVKM, per germline. The CDR3 is made up of 15 amino acids. V shed 6 bases and J 5 bases; nucleotides not matched to a gene: 12. The CDR3 is CASSTRGAGAETQYF. CDR3 nucleotide sequence: TGTGCCAGCAGCACTCGAGGGGCGGGAGCGGAGACCCAGTACTTC. The full variable domain, with the rest looked up from reference TRBV28 and TRBJ2-5, is DVKVTQSSRYLVKRTGEKVFLECVQDMDHENMFWYRQDPGLGLRLIYFSYDVKMKEKGDIPEGYSVSREKKERFSLILESASTNQTSMYLCASSTRGAGAETQYFGPGTRLLVL.

This chain joins TRBV30 and TRBJ2-7; D not certain. Germline values: CDR1 GTSNPN, CDR2 SVGIG (reference sequence). This CDR3 comprises 10 residues. Trimming shortened V by 3 bases and J by 5 bases, and 5 bases separated the two germline ends. CDR3 amino acids: CAWSQDEQYF. DNA for the CDR3: TGTGCCTGGAGCCAGGACGAGCAGTACTTC.

The table lists this clone with a few counts. V is TRBV11-1 and J is TRBJ2-7; TRBD1 is a possible D gene (6 bases). Trimming removed 1 base at V and 12 bases at J, with 19 bases between. The V gene's germline CDR1 is SGHAT and CDR2 FQDESV (reference sequence). CDR3 length equals 14 residues. The CDR3 is CASSLDRAPTRMYF. As DNA, the CDR3 is TGTGCCAGCAGCTTAGACAGGGCCCCAACGCGCATGTACTTC.

This clone was seen only a few times. The gene calls are TRBV30 and TRBJ2-5, with a weak D call TRBD1 (6 bases). Per the germline V gene, CDR1 is GTSNPN and CDR2 is SVGIG (reference sequence). CDR3 size: 15 residues. V was pared by 0 bases and J by 4 bases, with 15 bases between. CDR3: CAWSVRRQQGETQYF. CDR3 nucleotide sequence: TGTGCCTGGAGTGTACGTCGTCAACAGGGAGAGACCCAGTACTTC.